This T cell receptor beta chain was obtained from a study of T cell responses to AZD1222 COVID-19 vaccine. Whole-study results and caveats: Without day 14 samples, only post-peak T cell repertoires were studied.

Points on this clone: What it recognizes is unknown.

The assay was immunoSEQ multiplex PCR, and TCRdb's table has in-frame clones only and misses some. Among under 150,000 clones listed, more than 70% were seen once. CDR1 and CDR2 (germline): LNHDA, SQIVND (reference sequence). Trimming took off 5 bases at V and 2 bases at J, with 13 bases between the two ends. The length of the CDR3 is 15 residues. V gene TRBV19 combines with J gene TRBJ1-5; tentatively, D is TRBD1 (5 bases). Sample: peripheral blood, taken 28 days after the second AZD1222 dose. The TCR sequence derives from an adult who received the AZD1222 COVID-19 vaccine. CDR3 amino acids: CASSALDTGNQPQHF. The CDR3 DNA is TGTGCCAGTAGTGCCCTGGACACTGGCAATCAGCCCCAGCATTTT.